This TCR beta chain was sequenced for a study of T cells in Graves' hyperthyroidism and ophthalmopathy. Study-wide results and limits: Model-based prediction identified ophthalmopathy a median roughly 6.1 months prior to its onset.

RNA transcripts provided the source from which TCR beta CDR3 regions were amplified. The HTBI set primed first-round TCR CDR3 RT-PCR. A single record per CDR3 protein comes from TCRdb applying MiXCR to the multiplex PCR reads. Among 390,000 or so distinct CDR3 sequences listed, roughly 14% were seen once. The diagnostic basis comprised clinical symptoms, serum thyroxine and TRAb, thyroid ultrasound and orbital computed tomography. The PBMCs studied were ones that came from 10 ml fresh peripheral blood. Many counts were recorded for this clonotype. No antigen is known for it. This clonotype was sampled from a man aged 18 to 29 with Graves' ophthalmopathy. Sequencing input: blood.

CDR3 region: CASSSRDRSTYEQYF. CDR3 in DNA: TGTGCCAGCAGCTCCCGGGACAGGTCCACCTACGAGCAGTACTTC. V is TRBV7-2 and J is TRBJ2-7; 8 bases are shared with TRBD1. CDR3 length equals 15 residues. The J segment lost 2 bases and the V segment lost 4 bases, leaving 7 bases of the junction unmatched. CDR1 is SGHTA, CDR2 FQGNSA, per germline.